This T cell receptor beta chain comes out of a study of regulatory T cells in long-lasting Graves disease. For the study at large: Persistent cases were those of Graves' disease that involved over 5 years of antithyroid drugs with positive TSH receptor antibodies.

CDR3 length: 16 amino acids. Germline V CDR1 and CDR2: SNHLY, FYNNEI. Losses at the gene ends were 6 bases for V and 1 base for J; bases not matched to a gene: 10. Specified time point: persistent/refractory GD, antithyroid drugs over 5 years with positive TRAb. The TCR library was made from RNA that had been extracted from PBMCs in TRIzol. Building the TCR beta libraries relied on iRepertoire HTBI primers, and CDR3 regions underwent Arm-PCR. One entry per CDR3 protein, called by TCRdb with MiXCR from the multiplex PCR reads. This sample has about 460,000 distinct CDR3 sequences, with 20% to 25% found just once.

The TCR originated in a female donor with Graves disease. The sample here was peripheral blood mononuclear cells (PBMCs), taken when the disease was refractory, from a patient treated with antithyroid drugs. The rearrangement links TRBV2 to TRBJ2-5; 8 nucleotides align to TRBD1. The CDR3 nucleotides read TGTGCCAGCAGAAGGACAGGGAGTGGGCTCCAAGAGACCCAGTACTTC. This codes for CASRRTGSGLQETQYF.